This TCR beta chain stems from a study of blood T cell repertoires in COVID-19. Study-level information: Acute-phase and convalescent COVID-19 samples originated in the United States, Italy and Spain.

The authors' processing: Estimation of nucleated cell counts was performed using reference gene primer amplification. Profiling relied on immunoSEQ multiplex PCR, and the TCRdb table lists in-frame clones only, not all of them. V and J calls and clone size are those listed in that table; D and trimming were worked out from the DNA. The sample lists approximately 150,000 clones; roughly 82% were seen once. The sequenced sample was peripheral blood. The sequence came from a human donor in a cohort sampled during active COVID-19.

This CDR3 reads CASSNTGLQNTEAFF. CDR3 DNA: TGTGCCAGTAGTAATACGGGACTACAGAACACTGAAGCTTTCTTT. The genes are TRBV19 and TRBJ1-1; a weak D match, TRBD1 (5 bases). Trimming removed 4 bases from V and 1 base from J, with 13 bases in between. Germline values: CDR1 LNHDA, CDR2 SQIVND (reference sequence). This CDR3 spans 15 amino acids.